This passage covers 31 T cell receptor beta chains from one sample sequenced in a study of CD8+CD57+ T cells in acquired aplastic anemia. Patients chosen for sequencing had CD8+CD57+ cells that had expanded, as shown by flow cytometry. Investigators profiled TCR beta VDJ and CDR3 from genomic DNA template. TCRdb fed the reads into MiXCR, producing one record per CDR3 protein. This sample has 110,000 or so distinct CDR3 sequences, with under 60% found just once. Sequencing was carried out using sorted CD4+, CD8+, or CD8+CD57+ T cells (not recorded which) from PBMCs. The receptor source for this set is a human donor with aplastic anemia.

This clonotype has a single count. The chain combines TRBV20-1 with TRBJ1-1, with D unresolved. Trimming cost V 2 bases and J 1 base, with 8 bases left between them. The CDR3 contains 13 residues. Looked up from germline, CDR1 is DFQATT and CDR2 is SNEGSKA (reference sequence). The CDR3 spells CSARYSENTEAFF. CDR3 coding DNA: TGCAGTGCTAGATACAGTGAGAACACTGAAGCTTTCTTT.

This clonotype was detected ten times or more. The genes are TRBV14 and TRBJ2-7; possible D gene TRBD1, 5 bases. Per germline, CDR1 SGHDN and CDR2 FVKESK. CDR3 length: 13 amino acids. Trimming took off 4 bases at V and 1 base at J, with 8 bases between the two ends. In DNA, the CDR3 is TGTGCCAGCAGCCCCAGGGTTTCCTACGAGCAGTACTTC. This translates into CASSPRVSYEQYF.

The V and J genes are TRBV15 and TRBJ1-5, with 9 bases fitting TRBD1. V shed 3 bases, J shed 6 bases, and the junction held 18 bases outside the gene matches. The length of the CDR3 is 19 residues. Germline CDR1 is LNHNV and CDR2 is YYDKDF (reference sequence). The CDR3, as DNA: TGTGCCACCAGCAGGCCCGCGAGGGGGACAGGGTGGGACGGTCAGCCCCAGCATTTT. This encodes CATSRPARGTGWDGQPQHF.

The gene calls are TRBV5-1 and TRBJ2-7, with D perhaps matching TRBD2 (5 bases). V was pared by 1 base and J by 4 bases, with 12 bases between. Germline loops: CDR1 SGHRS, CDR2 YFSETQ. The CDR3 spans 14 residues. The DNA of the CDR3 is TGCGCCAGCAGCTTGAGGGTATCGGGGTACGAGCAGTACTTC. Protein sequence: CASSLRVSGYEQYF.

Comment on this clonotype: A read error may produce the germline difference seen at one junction end. The V and J genes are TRBV7-2 and TRBJ2-1; 11 bases align to TRBD2. This CDR3 is 14 amino acids long. The germline CDR1 and CDR2 sequences are SGHTA and FQGNSA. CDR3 residues: CASRLAGGYNEQFF. CDR3 DNA sequence: TGTGCCAGCAGATTAGCGGGAGGGTACAATGAGCAGTTCTTC.

The chain has TRBV19 and TRBJ1-5, with TRBD1 matching over 8 bases. In germline, CDR1 is LNHDA, CDR2 SQIVND (reference sequence). This CDR3 spans 14 amino acids. Germline trimming cut 5 bases from V and 9 bases from J; bases unmatched to any gene: 9. CDR3 sequence: CASSVGQGMVPQHF. Here the CDR3 DNA reads TGTGCCAGTAGTGTCGGACAGGGAATGGTGCCCCAGCATTTT.

The rearrangement links TRBV19 to TRBJ1-5; D call uncertain. The CDR3 runs 15 residues. In germline, CDR1 is LNHDA, CDR2 SQIVND (reference sequence). With 10 bases removed from V and 5 bases from J, the gap between germline ends came to 21 bases. Here the CDR3 reads CATNRRGIGDQPQHF. CDR3 sequence (DNA): TGTGCCACTAATCGACGGGGAATTGGGGATCAGCCCCAGCATTTT.

The chain combines TRBV11-1 with TRBJ2-3; 8 bases line up with TRBD1. The CDR3 extends over 15 amino acids. The germline V gene encodes CDR1 SGHAT and CDR2 FQDESV (reference sequence). The V and J ends lost 9 bases and 0 bases, in that order; junction bases with no gene match: 8. The CDR3 DNA sequence: TGTGCCAGTTTGGCAGGGGGCTTTAGCACAGATACGCAGTATTTT. This sequence encodes CASLAGGFSTDTQYF. The variable domain in full, completed from reference TRBV11-1 and TRBJ2-3, reads EAEVAQSPRYKITEKSQAVAFWCDPISGHATLYWYRQILGQGPELLVQFQDESVVDDSQLPKDRFSAERLKGVDSTLKIQPAELGDSAMYLCASLAGGFSTDTQYFGPGTRLTVL.

This sequence joins TRBV12-3 or TRBV12-4 and TRBJ2-7; TRBD1 is a possible D gene (5 bases). Trimming pared 3 bases from V and 7 bases from J, leaving 10 bases between. The CDR3 covers 12 residues. The CDR3 coding sequence is TGTGCCAGCAGTTTGGGGCGACTGGAGCAGTACTTC. It specifies CASSLGRLEQYF.

The J gene is TRBJ1-2, the V gene TRBV10-3; D is possibly TRBD1 (5 bases). The germline CDR1 and CDR2 sequences are ENHRY and SYGVKD. V gave up 3 bases and J gave up 0 bases, with 14 bases separating them. This CDR3 is built from 16 residues. CDR3 DNA sequence: TGTGCCATCAGTGATAGTAGGGGATCCTCTAACTATGGCTACACCTTC. It codes for CAISDSRGSSNYGYTF.

The chain has TRBV4-2 and TRBJ2-1; D gene uncertain. Trimming took 4 bases from V and 0 from J, leaving 10 bases between them. Germline V CDR1 and CDR2: LGHNA, YNFKEQ. The CDR3 sequence is 15 residues long. The CDR3 DNA follows: TGTGCCAGCAGCCGGACCTTTAGCTCCTACAATGAGCAGTTCTTC. Translating it yields CASSRTFSSYNEQFF.

This sequence joins TRBV10-3 and TRBJ2-5; TRBD1 matches 9 bases. CDR1 is ENHRY and CDR2 is SYGVKD in the germline V gene. The CDR3 extends over 13 amino acids. The J segment lost 1 base and the V segment lost 10 bases, leaving 4 bases of the junction unmatched. CDR3 sequence: CASWDRVQETQYF. CDR3 bases: TGTGCCAGCTGGGACAGGGTCCAAGAGACCCAGTACTTC.

Only a few counts were recorded for this clonotype. V and J are TRBV29-1 and TRBJ2-1; 8 bases fit TRBD2. This CDR3 contains 14 residues. Germline CDR1 and CDR2: SQVTM and ANQGSEA. CDR3 sequence reads: CASGGPGSYNEQFF. CDR3 nucleotides: TGCGCCTCGGGAGGGCCAGGCTCCTACAATGAGCAGTTCTTC.

In its sample, this clonotype was seen many times. The chain is built from TRBV19 and TRBJ1-5, with D possibly matching TRBD1 (5 bases). This CDR3 is built from 14 residues. V gave up 8 bases and J gave up 5 bases, with 16 bases separating them. Germline-derived CDR1 and CDR2 are LNHDA and SQIVND (reference sequence). DNA for the CDR3: TGTGCCAGTGTACCCCTCTGGGGGGATCAGCCCCAGCATTTT. It specifies CASVPLWGDQPQHF.

This clonotype has ten or more counts. The chain couples TRBV19 to TRBJ1-3, with a weak D call TRBD1 (6 bases). V was trimmed by 5 bases and J by 2 bases, leaving 16 bases between them. This CDR3 is 16 amino acids long. Germline V gives CDR1 LNHDA, CDR2 SQIVND (reference sequence). CDR3 protein: CASSPVEWGPGNTIYF. CDR3 in DNA: TGTGCCAGTAGTCCTGTGGAGTGGGGGCCTGGAAACACCATATATTTT. Looking up the rest from reference TRBV19 and TRBJ1-3 gives the full variable domain: DGGITQSPKYLFRKEGQNVTLSCEQNLNHDAMYWYRQDPGQGLRLIYYSQIVNDFQKGDIAEGYSVSREKKESFPLTVTSAQKNPTAFYLCASSPVEWGPGNTIYFGEGSWLTVV.

The V gene is TRBV24-1, the J gene TRBJ2-2, with a tentative D call TRBD2 (6 bases). Between the trimmed V and J ends, which lost 8 bases and 5 bases, there was a span of 11 bases. Germline loops: CDR1 KGHDR, CDR2 SFDVKD. This CDR3 has 13 residues. The chain's CDR3 is CATKDGGTGELFF. DNA of the CDR3: TGTGCCACCAAGGACGGAGGGACCGGGGAGCTGTTTTTT.

There are a few counts of this clonotype. The J gene is TRBJ2-2, the V gene TRBV6-1, with 14 bases aligning to TRBD2. The V gene end was trimmed by 6 bases and the J gene end by 4 bases; junction bases not matched to a gene: 4. CDR3 length: 16 residues. CDR1 and CDR2 (germline): MNHNS, SASEGT. The CDR3 nucleotides read TGTGCCAGCAGCAGACTAGCGGGAGGGGGCACCGGGGAGCTGTTTTTT. Translation gives CASSRLAGGGTGELFF.

This chain uses TRBV20-1 with TRBJ2-1; 7 bases agree with TRBD1. The germline V gene encodes CDR1 DFQATT and CDR2 SNEGSKA (reference sequence). The CDR3 has 14 residues. J was trimmed by 4 bases and V by 3 bases; bases with no gene match: 6. The CDR3 DNA reads TGCAGTGCTAGTACCGGGACAGATTACAATGAGCAGTTCTTC. It codes for CSASTGTDYNEQFF.

Turning to this clonotype: This could be a read error, since a much larger clone is one nucleotide away. The CDR3 does not end in the conserved phenylalanine or tryptophan, so this is likely a read error. V and J are TRBV20-1 and TRBJ2-1, with TRBD1 as a possible D gene (6 bases). The germline V gene encodes CDR1 DFQATT and CDR2 SNEGSKA (reference sequence). The V end was cut by 6 bases, the J end by 8 bases, with 23 bases between. The CDR3 is made up of 15 amino acids. The CDR3 DNA sequence: TGCAGTGCAAAGCAGCAGGGGTGGGTTTTCGATGAGCAGTTCCTC. Translating gives CSAKQQGWVFDEQFL.

The V gene is TRBV10-3, the J gene TRBJ2-5; a possible D gene is TRBD2 (7 bases). In germline, CDR1 is ENHRY, CDR2 SYGVKD. Trimming shortened V by 0 bases and J by 5 bases, and 13 bases separated the two germline ends. The CDR3 is 15 residues long. CDR3 DNA: TGTGCCATCAGTGAGTCGGGAGGGGGTGACGAGACCCAGTACTTC. Encoded protein: CAISESGGGDETQYF.

The chain has TRBV6-5 and TRBJ2-5; TRBD1 agrees at 7 bases. The length of the CDR3 is 16 residues. V lost 0 bases and J lost 3; bases outside the gene matches: 7. CDR1 and CDR2 (germline): MNHEY, SVGAGI. The DNA of the CDR3 is TGTGCCAGCAGTTACTCGAGGGGGCTAGAAAAAGAGACCCAGTACTTC. Protein product: CASSYSRGLEKETQYF.

The rearrangement links TRBV7-2 to TRBJ2-7; D not certain. CDR3 length equals 13 residues. The V end lost 6 bases, the J end lost 10 bases, and 19 bases lay between the germline ends. Germline lookup yields CDR1 SGHTA and CDR2 FQGNSA. CDR3 sequence (DNA): TGTGCCAGCAGTCGAGATCCGATAGGACCCCAGTACTTC. Translation gives CASSRDPIGPQYF.

This clonotype was observed a handful of times. The rearrangement joins TRBV2 to TRBJ2-1, with unresolved D. V was pared by 3 bases and J by 9 bases, with 12 bases between. CDR1 is SNHLY and CDR2 is FYNNEI in the germline V gene. The CDR3 sequence is 13 residues long. The CDR3 DNA reads TGTGCCAGCAGTGAGTGGGCAAAGGGTGAGCAGTTCTTC. Translated, it gives CASSEWAKGEQFF.

The V and J genes are TRBV2 and TRBJ2-1; the D gene is possibly TRBD1 (6 bases). Germline V lookup: CDR1 SNHLY, CDR2 FYNNEI. The V gene lost 6 bases and the J gene lost 0 bases, with 12 bases spanning the gap. The CDR3 has 15 amino acids. The CDR3 DNA sequence: TGTGCCAGCAGCCAAGACAGGATCTCCTACAATGAGCAGTTCTTC. This codes for CASSQDRISYNEQFF.

This clonotype was observed a few times. The chain couples TRBV29-1 to TRBJ2-7; D is unclear. Germline CDR1 and CDR2: SQVTM and ANQGSEA. Trimming cost V 7 bases and J 4 bases, with 14 bases left between them. This CDR3 is 12 amino acids long. The CDR3 here is CSAKDSGYEQYF. In DNA form, the CDR3 reads TGCAGCGCCAAGGATTCTGGTTACGAGCAGTACTTC.

V is TRBV7-8 and J is TRBJ2-3; D is unclear. Germline-derived CDR1 and CDR2 are SGHVS and FQNEAQ. The CDR3 is 14 residues long. Trimming took off 1 base at V and 3 bases at J, with 8 bases between the two ends. CDR3 residues: CASSLVGRTDTQYF. CDR3 nucleotides: TGTGCCAGCAGCTTAGTTGGCAGAACAGATACGCAGTATTTT.

Remarks on this clonotype: One end of the junction fails to match germline, which may point to a read error. The rearrangement links TRBV10-3 to TRBJ2-7; 7 nucleotides agree with TRBD2. CDR1 is ENHRY and CDR2 is SYGVKD in the germline V gene. This CDR3 is built from 15 residues. The CDR3 spells CASSYSNTPGGEQYF. CDR3 nucleotide sequence: TGTGCCAGCAGTTACTCGAACACTCCGGGGGGAGAGCAGTACTTC.

The table lists this clonotype with a few counts. The rearrangement links TRBV10-1 to TRBJ1-1; possibly TRBD1 for D (5 bases). V was trimmed by 5 bases and J by 0 bases, leaving 7 bases between them. The CDR3 is 13 amino acids. Germline V CDR1 and CDR2: WNHNN, SYGVQD (reference sequence). CDR3 loop: CASSRDLNTEAFF. DNA of the CDR3: TGCGCCAGCAGTCGGGACTTGAACACTGAAGCTTTCTTT.

The chain links TRBV20-1 to TRBJ1-1; D is perhaps TRBD1 (5 bases). Germline assignment: CDR1 DFQATT and CDR2 SNEGSKA (reference sequence). The CDR3 contains 12 residues. V was pared by 0 bases and J by 11 bases, with 13 bases between. Here the CDR3 DNA reads TGCAGTGCTAGAGACGGACACCCCACGGCTTTCTTT. Its translation: CSARDGHPTAFF.

V is TRBV24-1 and J is TRBJ1-2; 7 nucleotides match TRBD1. Trimming took 4 bases from V and 4 from J; bases not matched to a gene: 11. The V gene's germline CDR1 is KGHDR and CDR2 SFDVKD. The CDR3 is made up of 16 amino acids. The CDR3 protein is CATSDRETGTRYGYTF. CDR3 DNA: TGTGCCACCAGTGACCGGGAGACAGGGACCCGCTATGGCTACACCTTC.

V and J are TRBV10-3 and TRBJ2-2, with no clear D. The CDR3 length is 14 residues. Trimming left V 7 bases short and J 5 bases short, with 14 bases between. Looked up from germline, CDR1 is ENHRY and CDR2 is SYGVKD. The CDR3 here is CAIMAPQRTGELFF. The CDR3 bases are TGTGCCATCATGGCCCCCCAGAGGACCGGGGAGCTGTTTTTT.